What follows describes a single T cell receptor beta chain. The source of the sample is a study of blood T cell repertoires in COVID-19. About the research overall: COVID-19 samples collected from the United States, Italy and Spain covered acute and convalescent phases.

It was during active infection that Seattle patients were enrolled and then longitudinally followed. Germline V gene data show CDR1 as SNHLY and CDR2 as FYNNEI. This CDR3 has 17 residues. The J segment lost 0 bases and the V segment lost 6 bases, leaving 6 bases of the junction unmatched. The repertoire was sequenced with immunoSEQ multiplex PCR; TCRdb's copy has only in-frame clones and lacks some. The sample has some 160,000 clones, just under 90% seen once. This sequence joins TRBV2 and TRBJ2-1; 12 bases line up with TRBD2. The receptor was derived from a woman in her seventies with COVID-19, enrolled during active disease. Material for sequencing was peripheral blood. The CDR3 sequence is CASRALAGGRSYNEQFF. As DNA, the CDR3 is TGTGCCAGCAGGGCACTAGCGGGGGGCCGCTCCTACAATGAGCAGTTCTTC.